Each of the 3 T cell receptor beta chains below was sequenced from the same sample in a study of T-cell reconstitution after alpha-beta-depleted transplantation in children. A TCRbeta library incorporating unique molecular identifiers was prepared. Each CDR3 protein is one row after TCRdb ran MiXCR on the PCR reads. The data contain about 580,000 distinct CDR3 sequences, 25% to 30% of them singletons. The input for sequencing was PBMCs, taken before TCRalphabeta/CD19-depleted stem cell transplant. The origin of the receptors is a boy under three years old with Wiskott-Aldrich syndrome, due to receive a stem cell transplant.

To note about this clonotype: One end of the junction fails to match germline, which may point to a read error. This sequence joins TRBV30 and TRBJ1-1, with D perhaps TRBD1 (6 bases). CDR1 and CDR2 (germline): GTSNPN, SVGIG (reference sequence). This CDR3 has 12 amino acids. The CDR3 coding sequence is TGTGCCCGGAGAAGGGGGGATACTGAAGCTTTCTTT. As protein: CARRRGDTEAFF.

The chain uses TRBV2 and TRBJ1-5; D gene unclear. This CDR3 comprises 12 residues. The germline V gene encodes CDR1 SNHLY and CDR2 FYNNEI. Trimming shortened V by 6 bases and J by 3 bases, and 6 bases separated the two germline ends. The CDR3 reads CASRDANQPQHF. CDR3 bases: TGTGCCAGCAGAGACGCCAATCAGCCCCAGCATTTT.

V gene TRBV27 combines with J gene TRBJ1-2; no reliable D call. From germline, CDR1 is MNHEY and CDR2 SMNVEV (reference sequence). The CDR3 is 13 residues long. Trimming took off 0 bases at V and 8 bases at J, with 10 bases between the two ends. The chain's CDR3 is CASSLSRVSGYTF. The CDR3 DNA is TGTGCCAGCAGTTTATCGAGAGTGAGCGGCTACACCTTC.